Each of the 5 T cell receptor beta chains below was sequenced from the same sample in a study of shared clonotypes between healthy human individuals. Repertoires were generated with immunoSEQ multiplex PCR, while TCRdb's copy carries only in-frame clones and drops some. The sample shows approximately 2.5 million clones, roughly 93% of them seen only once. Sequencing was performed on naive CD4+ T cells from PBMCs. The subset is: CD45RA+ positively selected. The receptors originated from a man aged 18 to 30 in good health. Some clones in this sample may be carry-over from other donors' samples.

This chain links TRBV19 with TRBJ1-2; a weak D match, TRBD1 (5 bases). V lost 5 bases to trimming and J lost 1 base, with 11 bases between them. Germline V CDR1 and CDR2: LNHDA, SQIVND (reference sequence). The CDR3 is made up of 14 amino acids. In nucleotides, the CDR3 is TGTGCCAGTAGTGTACAGGCGGTTAACTATGGCTACACCTTC. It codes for CASSVQAVNYGYTF.

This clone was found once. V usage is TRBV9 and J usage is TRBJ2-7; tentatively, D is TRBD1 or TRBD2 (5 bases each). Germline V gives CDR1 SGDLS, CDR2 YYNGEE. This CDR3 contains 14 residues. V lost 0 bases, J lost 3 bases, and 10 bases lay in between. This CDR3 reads CASSVGDLFYEQYF. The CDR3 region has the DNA TGTGCCAGCAGCGTAGGGGACCTCTTCTACGAGCAGTACTTC.

The CDR3 bases are TGCAGCGTCGGCGAGTTTATGAACACTGAAGCTTTCTTT. This codes for CSVGEFMNTEAFF. This chain uses TRBV29-1 with TRBJ1-1; D uncertain. Germline V gene lookup returns CDR1 SQVTM and CDR2 ANQGSEA. The CDR3 totals 13 residues. V was cut by 6 bases and J by 0 bases, with 11 bases left in between.

CDR3 sequence reads: CASSQEPRAVRYTF. The CDR3 DNA sequence: TGCGCCAGCAGCCAAGAACCCAGGGCAGTCCGCTACACCTTC. The chain couples TRBV4-3 to TRBJ1-2, with a weak D call TRBD1 (5 bases). This CDR3 comprises 14 residues. V was shortened by 0 bases and J by 9 bases, with 14 bases between the two germline ends. CDR1 LGHNA and CDR2 YSLEER come from the germline V gene.

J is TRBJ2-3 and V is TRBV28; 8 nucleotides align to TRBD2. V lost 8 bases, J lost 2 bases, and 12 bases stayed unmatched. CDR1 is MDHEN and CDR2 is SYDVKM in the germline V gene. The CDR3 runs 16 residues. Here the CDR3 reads CASPPRAGGNTDTQYF. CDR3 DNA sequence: TGTGCCAGCCCCCCTAGGGCGGGAGGAAACACAGATACGCAGTATTTT. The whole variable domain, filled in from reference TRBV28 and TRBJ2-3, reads DVKVTQSSRYLVKRTGEKVFLECVQDMDHENMFWYRQDPGLGLRLIYFSYDVKMKEKGDIPEGYSVSREKKERFSLILESASTNQTSMYLCASPPRAGGNTDTQYFGPGTRLTVL.